A selection of T cell receptor beta chains follows, all from one sample in a study of human T cells and chemical hapten exposure. TCRdb itself ran the RACE reads through MiXCR, one entry per CDR3 protein. This sample has some 170,000 distinct CDR3 sequences; around 20% occur once, and the top ten carry 6% to 8%. This specimen was whole blood, taken in connection with sensitization to the hapten diphenylcyclopropenone (DPC). The receptors come from a woman aged 50 to 60 with alopecia areata. Some clones in this sample may be carry-over from other donors' samples. Each CDR3 is given with its conserved first and last residue. The order of the fields is clone size, J gene, D gene, V gene, CDR3 DNA, CDR3 protein. The D gene is left open where the match is weak. Only some rows state a clone size, as once, few, many or a class for expanded clones.

>-|TRBJ2-7|-|TRBV29-1
TGCAGCGTTGAATCTCCAGGCTCCTACGAGCAGTACTTC
CSVESPGSYEQYF
>medium-sized|TRBJ2-5|-|TRBV29-1
TGCAGCGTTGAGAGGGTAGCGAAAGAGACCCAGTACTTC
CSVERVAKETQYF
>few|TRBJ2-3|-|TRBV5-1
TGCGCCAGCAGCTTGGGGAAAGATACGCAGTATTTT
CASSLGKDTQYF
>few|TRBJ1-6|TRBD1|TRBV29-1
TGCAGCGTTGAGGGGGGACAGGGGATCCTCCACTTT
CSVEGGQGILHF
>-|TRBJ2-7|TRBD2|TRBV6-1
TGTGCCAGCAGTGCGGCTAGCGGGAGGGGCTACGAGCAGTACTTC
CASSAASGRGYEQYF
>-|TRBJ2-5|TRBD2|TRBV29-1
TGCAGCGTTGCTAGCGGAGTCCAAGAGACCCAGTACTTC
CSVASGVQETQYF
>-|TRBJ2-7|-|TRBV10-3
TGTGCCATCACAGGTAGCCCGGGGGACGAGCAGTACTTC
CAITGSPGDEQYF
>-|TRBJ2-7|-|TRBV7-2
TGTGCCAGCAGCCACCTGGACGGGAACGAGCAGTACTTC
CASSHLDGNEQYF
>few|TRBJ1-1|-|TRBV7-9
TGTGCCAGCAGCCCCGACCTGAACACTGAAGCTTTCTTT
CASSPDLNTEAFF
>-|TRBJ2-2|-|TRBV12-3/TRBV12-4
TGTGCCAGCAGTTTAGGGAGCGGGTTAAACACCGGGGAGCTGTTTTTT
CASSLGSGLNTGELFF
>-|TRBJ2-5|-|TRBV7-9
TGTGCCAGCAGCTTAGATACTTGGGCCCAGTACTTC
CASSLDTWAQYF
>few|TRBJ2-5|-|TRBV20-1
TGCAGTGCTTCGACAGGAATAAAAGAGACCCAGTACTTC
CSASTGIKETQYF
>few|TRBJ1-1|-|TRBV25-1
TGTGCCAGCAGCGGAGTAGGGGCCACTGAAGCTTTCTTT
CASSGVGATEAFF
>-|TRBJ2-6|-|TRBV11-2
TGTGCCAGCACCTTACGTATTACCGGGGCCAACGTCCTGACTTTC
CASTLRITGANVLTF
>few|TRBJ1-1|-|TRBV15
TGTGCCACCAGCAGAGACAGACAGGTTACGGCTTTCTTT
CATSRDRQVTAFF
>few|TRBJ2-2|TRBD1|TRBV29-1
TGCAGCGTTGAAGGAGGGGGCCGGAACACCGGGGAGCTGTTTTTT
CSVEGGGRNTGELFF
>-|TRBJ2-2|-|TRBV6-1
TGTGCCAGCAGGGACTATAGGCCCGGGGAGCTGTTTTTT
CASRDYRPGELFF
>once|TRBJ1-5|-|TRBV10-3
TGTGCCATCAGTGAGTCAAGGGCTCCGAATCAGCCCCAGCATTTT
CAISESRAPNQPQHF
>few|TRBJ2-5|-|TRBV20-1
TGCAGTGCTAGAGATTTGCGGGGCCAAGAGACCCAGTACTTC
CSARDLRGQETQYF
>-|TRBJ1-4|TRBD1|TRBV28
TGTGCCAGCAGTATTACCCGGACAGGGGAAGAAAAACTGTTTTTT
CASSITRTGEEKLFF
>few|TRBJ2-7|-|TRBV20-1
TGCAGTGCTAGAGATTCAGGATTACGTAGCTCCTACGAGCAGTACTTC
CSARDSGLRSSYEQYF
>few|TRBJ2-1|TRBD2|TRBV11-2
TGTGCCAGCAGCTTAGAGGGACTAGCGCTATACAATGAGCAGTTCTTC
CASSLEGLALYNEQFF
>-|TRBJ2-7|TRBD2|TRBV6-5
TGTGCCAGCAGTACCCCGGGACTAGCGGGAGGGAGCTACGAGCAGTACTTC
CASSTPGLAGGSYEQYF
>few|TRBJ2-3|TRBD2|TRBV10-3
TGTGCCATCAGCGGACTAGCGGGAGATGAGGACACAGATACGCAGTATTTT
CAISGLAGDEDTDTQYF
>-|TRBJ2-7|-|TRBV28
TGTGCCATCGGACTATCCCCCTACGAGCAGTACTTC
CAIGLSPYEQYF
>few|TRBJ1-1|-|TRBV29-1
TGCAGCGTGGCTCCATCGTTGGGGACTGAAGCTTTCTTT
CSVAPSLGTEAFF
>-|TRBJ2-1|TRBD2|TRBV5-1
TGCGCCAGCAGCTTTAGACTAGCGGGAGATGAGCAGTTCTTC
CASSFRLAGDEQFF
>-|TRBJ1-2|-|TRBV2
TGTGCCAGCAGTGAAGTGGCTAGCAACTATGGCTACACCTTC
CASSEVASNYGYTF
>few|TRBJ2-5|-|TRBV7-8
TGTGCCAGCAGCTTAGGAAAGGGGGTGACTCTTCAAGAGACCCAGTACTTC
CASSLGKGVTLQETQYF
>-|TRBJ2-1|-|TRBV24-1
TGTGCCACCAGTGATACGGCCGAGCCCCCTGAGCAGTTCTTC
CATSDTAEPPEQFF
>-|TRBJ2-2|TRBD2|TRBV7-2
TGTGCCAGCAGCTCCCCGACTAGCGGGAGCACCGGGGAGCTGTTTTTT
CASSSPTSGSTGELFF
>many|TRBJ2-2|-|TRBV15
TGTGCCACCAGCAGAGAAAGGGTCGGGGAGCTGTTTTTT
CATSRERVGELFF
>-|TRBJ1-2|TRBD1|TRBV4-2
TGTGCCAGCAGCCAAGATGCAGGGGGCTATGGCTACACCTTC
CASSQDAGGYGYTF
>-|TRBJ1-2|-|TRBV10-3
TGTGCCATCCAGCGGGGAGGGGTCGGCTATGGCTACACCTTC
CAIQRGGVGYGYTF
>-|TRBJ2-5|TRBD1|TRBV5-1
TGTGCCAGCAGCACCGGACAGGGGCGACAAGAGACCCAGTACTTC
CASSTGQGRQETQYF
>few|TRBJ2-1|-|TRBV11-2
TGTGCCAGCAGCTTAAACTTCCCGAATGAGCAGTTCTTC
CASSLNFPNEQFF
>-|TRBJ2-1|TRBD2|TRBV6-5
TGTGCCAGCAGTTTTAGGCGGGAGATCAATGAGCAGTTCTTC
CASSFRREINEQFF
>-|TRBJ2-2|TRBD2|TRBV12-3/TRBV12-4
TGTGCCAGCACTTCGGGGGGCACCGGGGAGCTGTTTTTT
CASTSGGTGELFF
>few|TRBJ2-7|-|TRBV7-9
TGTGCCAGCAGCCTCAGGGCCTACGAGCAGTACTTC
CASSLRAYEQYF
>-|TRBJ2-5|TRBD2|TRBV5-1
TGCGCCAGCAGCTCACACGGACTAGCGGGAGAAGAGACCCAGTACTTC
CASSSHGLAGEETQYF
>many|TRBJ2-2|-|TRBV2
TGTGCCAGCAGGCGATCGAACACCGGGGAGCTGTTTTTT
CASRRSNTGELFF
>-|TRBJ1-3|-|TRBV7-8
TGTGCCAGCAGCGAGACGGACGGGCCGTCGGGTGGAAACACCATATATTTT
CASSETDGPSGGNTIYF
>many|TRBJ2-7|-|TRBV6-1
TGTGCCAGCAGTGAAATTAACAGCTGGGGGGACGAGCAGTACTTC
CASSEINSWGDEQYF
>few|TRBJ2-7|-|TRBV5-6
TGTGCCAGCTCCATGGGTCGGGGGTACTACGAGCAGTACTTC
CASSMGRGYYEQYF
>-|TRBJ1-2|-|TRBV24-1
TGTGCCACCAGTGAGGACGGACTTGACTATGGCTACACCTTC
CATSEDGLDYGYTF
>-|TRBJ2-5|-|TRBV9
TGTGCCAGCAGTGAAGCGGTGGAATTCCAAGAGACCCAGTACTTC
CASSEAVEFQETQYF
>few|TRBJ2-1|-|TRBV24-1
TGTGCCACCAGTGATTTGCAAATGGGTGGAAATGAGCAGTTCTTC
CATSDLQMGGNEQFF
>few|TRBJ2-5|TRBD1|TRBV6-2/TRBV6-3
TGTGCCAGCAGTTACAGGACAGGGGTGGAGACCCAGTACTTC
CASSYRTGVETQYF
>many|TRBJ2-2|-|TRBV14
TGTGCCAGCAGCCAAGAGGGGTATAGCGGGGAGCTGTTTTTT
CASSQEGYSGELFF